The T cell receptor beta chain described here comes from a study of OX40 agonist ivuxolimab in advanced cancers. The overall study: Patients in dose escalation had liver, melanoma, kidney or head and neck cancers. Findings and limits, study-wide: Clonal expansion was seen in CD4+ and CD8+ blood T cells by week 6 at 0.1 to 3.0 mg/kg. Averaged across samples, CD8+ T cells carried more expanded clones than CD4+ did.

A word on this clone: What it binds is unknown.

Only in-frame clones appear in the TCRdb table, and some are missing; sequencing was by immunoSEQ multiplex PCR. The sample lists 39,000 or so clones, around 90% occurring once. From germline, CDR1 is SNHLY and CDR2 FYNNEI. CDR3 length: 14 amino acids. V was trimmed by 5 bases and J by 1 base, leaving 11 bases between them. The genes are TRBV2 and TRBJ1-2, with D possibly TRBD1 on 5 matching bases. The clonotype comes from an adult with an advanced solid tumor such as melanoma, head and neck, liver or kidney cancer. Material: CD4+ or CD8+ T cells sorted from blood, obtained in a trial of the OX40 agonist ivuxolimab. The CDR3 DNA sequence: TGTGCCAGCAGTTGGGGGGGGAGTAACTATGGCTACACCTTC. Translation: CASSWGGSNYGYTF.